This T cell receptor (beta chain) was recovered during a study of T cell responses to AZD1222 COVID-19 vaccine. A remark on this clone: What it recognizes is unknown.

The germline V gene has CDR1 MNHNS and CDR2 SASEGT. The CDR3 loop spans 14 amino acids. Trimming cost V 6 bases and J 5 bases; bases outside gene matches: 7. TCRdb's table, derived via immunoSEQ multiplex PCR, lists solely in-frame clones and lacks some. The data hold 90,000 to 120,000 clones, with roughly 85% observed a single time. Study-wide results and limits: AZD1222 recipients seropositive at baseline numbered only 5 to 7. Receipt of two AZD1222 doses was followed by a rise in Spike-specific TCR breadth and depth.

The receptor comes from an adult who received the AZD1222 COVID-19 vaccine. Sample: peripheral blood, taken 28 days after the second AZD1222 dose. V usage is TRBV6-1 and J usage is TRBJ2-5, with TRBD2 identical over 9 bases. Written as DNA, the CDR3 is TGTGCCAGCAGCACAAAGCGGGGGGCGGAGACCCAGTACTTC. Its protein product is CASSTKRGAETQYF.